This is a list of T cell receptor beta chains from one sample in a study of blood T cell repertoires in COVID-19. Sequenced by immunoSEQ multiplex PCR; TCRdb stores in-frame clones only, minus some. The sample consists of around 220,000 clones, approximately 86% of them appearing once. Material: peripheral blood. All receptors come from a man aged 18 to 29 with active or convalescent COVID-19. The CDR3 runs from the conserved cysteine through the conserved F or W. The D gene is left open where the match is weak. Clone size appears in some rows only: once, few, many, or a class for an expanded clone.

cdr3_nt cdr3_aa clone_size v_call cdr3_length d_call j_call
TGTGCCAGCAGCTCGACCGGGACAGGGAATGAAAAACTGTTTTTT CASSSTGTGNEKLFF . TRBV3-1/TRBV3-2 15 TRBD1 TRBJ1-4
TGCAGCGGAACAGGGGCAGGGGAGCAGTACTTC CSGTGAGEQYF few TRBV29-1 11 TRBD1 TRBJ2-7
TGTGCCAGTAGTGAACAGGGGGCATCCTACGAGCAGTACTTC CASSEQGASYEQYF . TRBV19 14 TRBD1 TRBJ2-7
TGTGCCAGCACCGAGCAGGGGGCCAATGAGCAGTTCTTC CASTEQGANEQFF . TRBV12-3/TRBV12-4 13 TRBD1 TRBJ2-1
TGTGCCAGCAGCGTAGGGGGGGTGGTTGGTTCACCCCTCCACTTT CASSVGGVVGSPLHF . TRBV9 15 . TRBJ1-6
TGTGCCAGCAGCTCGGGCCAGGGAAGCTACGAGCAGTACTTC CASSSGQGSYEQYF . TRBV7-9 14 . TRBJ2-7
TGTGCCAGTAGTATGAGGACAGGGGGTTTGGCTGAAGCTTTCTTT CASSMRTGGLAEAFF . TRBV19 15 TRBD1 TRBJ1-1
TGTGCCAGCAGTTTAAGGGGCGCAGATACGCAGTATTTT CASSLRGADTQYF . TRBV27 13 . TRBJ2-3
TGCGCCAGCAGCCAAGGGGAGGAGCGGCCCCAGCATTTT CASSQGEERPQHF . TRBV4-1 13 . TRBJ1-5
TGCGCCAGCAGCTTGGGGGGACAGAACACTGAAGCTTTCTTT CASSLGGQNTEAFF . TRBV5-1 14 . TRBJ1-1
TGCGCCAGCAGCCAAGATTATCGAAGGGACAGGATCTCTTTGCCCTCCTACGAGCAGTACTTC CASSQDYRRDRISLPSYEQYF . TRBV4-1 21 TRBD1 TRBJ2-7
TGTGCCAGTAGTAGGTCGTCCGGAGTTTCCCTCTCTGGAAACACCATATATTTT CASSRSSGVSLSGNTIYF . TRBV19 18 . TRBJ1-3
TGTGCCAGCAGCCAAGATCCCGGGGGTTGGTACGAGCAGTACTTC CASSQDPGGWYEQYF once TRBV4-2 15 . TRBJ2-7
TGTGCCAGCAGCCTGGGACTAGCAGTTTACGAGCAGTACTTC CASSLGLAVYEQYF few TRBV5-5 14 TRBD2 TRBJ2-7
TGTGCCAGCAGTCATCTAGCGGGAGACTACACCGGGGAGCTGTTTTTT CASSHLAGDYTGELFF . TRBV11-1 16 TRBD2 TRBJ2-2
TGTGCCAGCAGGCTTGACACAGGACGAACTGAAGCTTTCTTT CASRLDTGRTEAFF . TRBV6-5 14 . TRBJ1-1
TGTGCCAGCAGAGCCTTAACTAGCGTAGAGACCCAGTACTTC CASRALTSVETQYF . TRBV2 14 TRBD2 TRBJ2-5
TGTGCCAGCAGCCAAGGCGGGCGGCCGGAGACCCAGTACTTC CASSQGGRPETQYF . TRBV3-1/TRBV3-2 14 . TRBJ2-5
TGTGCCAGCAGTTACCAGGAGGGGATCACTGAAGCTTTCTTT CASSYQEGITEAFF few TRBV27 14 . TRBJ1-1
TGTGCCAGCAGCTACACCGGGACTAGCGGGGGGCAAGAGACCCAGTACTTC CASSYTGTSGGQETQYF once TRBV7-2 17 TRBD2 TRBJ2-5
TGTGCCAGCAGCGCGGGGACTAGCGGGCGCACTAGCACAGATACGCAGTATTTT CASSAGTSGRTSTDTQYF . TRBV9 18 TRBD2 TRBJ2-3
TGTGCCAGCAGTAACGGGGGGGATGGCGGCTACACCTTC CASSNGGDGGYTF . TRBV6-5 13 . TRBJ1-2
TGTGCCAGCAGTCCCCCGGTCAGGGGGAGCACTGAAGCTTTCTTT CASSPPVRGSTEAFF . TRBV14 15 TRBD1 TRBJ1-1
TGCAGCGTTGAGCTGGGGGACAGGGGGACAAAACTGTTTTTT CSVELGDRGTKLFF . TRBV29-1 14 TRBD1 TRBJ1-4
TGTGCCAGTGGGTGGGGGGTTGATACTGAAGCTTTCTTT CASGWGVDTEAFF . TRBV6-5 13 . TRBJ1-1
TGTGCCAGCAGTGAGGTCAGGGGGTTCTATAATTCACCCCTCCACTTT CASSEVRGFYNSPLHF . TRBV2 16 TRBD1 TRBJ1-6
TGTGCCAGCAGGAAAACAGGGGCCTATGGCTACACCTTC CASRKTGAYGYTF . TRBV6-5 13 TRBD1 TRBJ1-2
TGTGCCAGCAGCCCTGGCGCGGGGGGCTATAATTCACCCCTCCACTTT CASSPGAGGYNSPLHF . TRBV25-1 16 . TRBJ1-6
TGTGCCAGCTGCAGGGCGGGGGCTGAAGCTTTCTTT CASCRAGAEAFF . TRBV6-5 12 . TRBJ1-1
TGTGCCAGTAGTTCCAAGCGGGAGCAGTACGAGCAGTACTTC CASSSKREQYEQYF . TRBV19 14 TRBD2 TRBJ2-7
TGTGCCAGCATCGGGACAGGGTTGGGCTACACCTTC CASIGTGLGYTF . TRBV12-3/TRBV12-4 12 TRBD1 TRBJ1-2
TGCGCCAGCAGTGAGGGCTCATTCACAGATACGCAGTATTTT CASSEGSFTDTQYF . TRBV10-2 14 . TRBJ2-3
TGTGCCAGCAGCAAAGCTGGTAGCACCGGGGAGCTGTTTTTT CASSKAGSTGELFF . TRBV21-1 14 . TRBJ2-2
TGTGCAAGTCGTCGACAAAGTGATGGCTACACCTTC CASRRQSDGYTF . TRBV12-2 12 . TRBJ1-2
TGTGCCAGTGCCCGGGGACTAGCGTTAGATACGCAGTATTTT CASARGLALDTQYF . TRBV7-2 14 TRBD2 TRBJ2-3
TGCGCCAGCAGTGAGTCATACAGGGTCAATGGCTACACCTTC CASSESYRVNGYTF few TRBV10-2 14 . TRBJ1-2
TGTGCCAGCTCACCAGGGCCAGGGCCCAACTATGGCTACACCTTC CASSPGPGPNYGYTF . TRBV18 15 . TRBJ1-2
TGTGCCTGGAGTGTACACCCTGTTTGGGAGACCCAGTACTTC CAWSVHPVWETQYF . TRBV30 14 . TRBJ2-5
TGTGCCTGGACCCCGGGACTAGCGAACACTGAAGCTTTCTTT CAWTPGLANTEAFF . TRBV30 14 . TRBJ1-1
TGTGCCAGCAGTAGACAGGTAGCCTCCTACGAGCAGTACTTC CASSRQVASYEQYF . TRBV6-5 14 . TRBJ2-7
TGTGCCAGCAGTTCTGACAGGGGTTACGAGCAGTACTTC CASSSDRGYEQYF once TRBV11-2 13 TRBD1 TRBJ2-7
TGTGCCAGCGGGACACAGGGTTCAGGCACTGAAGCTTTCTTT CASGTQGSGTEAFF . TRBV3-1/TRBV3-2 14 . TRBJ1-1
TGTGCCACCAGTGATTACGGCGGGAGTATCAATGAGCAGTTCTTC CATSDYGGSINEQFF . TRBV24-1 15 TRBD2 TRBJ2-1
. CASSSSLYNQPQHF . TRBV6-5 14 . TRBJ1-5
TGTGCCAGCAGCCCGCGGACAGGGATGAACACTGAAGCTTTCTTT CASSPRTGMNTEAFF . TRBV14 15 TRBD1 TRBJ1-1
TGTGCCAGCAGTTACGAAGGGACAAAGCCTTACAATGAGCAGTTCTTC CASSYEGTKPYNEQFF . TRBV6-5 16 . TRBJ2-1
TGTGCCACCGACAGGGCGGGTATGGCCACTGAAGCTTTCTTT CATDRAGMATEAFF once TRBV10-3 14 TRBD1 TRBJ1-1
TGTGCCACCAGCAGAAATCCGACAGGACTTAATGAAAAACTGTTTTTT CATSRNPTGLNEKLFF . TRBV15 16 . TRBJ1-4